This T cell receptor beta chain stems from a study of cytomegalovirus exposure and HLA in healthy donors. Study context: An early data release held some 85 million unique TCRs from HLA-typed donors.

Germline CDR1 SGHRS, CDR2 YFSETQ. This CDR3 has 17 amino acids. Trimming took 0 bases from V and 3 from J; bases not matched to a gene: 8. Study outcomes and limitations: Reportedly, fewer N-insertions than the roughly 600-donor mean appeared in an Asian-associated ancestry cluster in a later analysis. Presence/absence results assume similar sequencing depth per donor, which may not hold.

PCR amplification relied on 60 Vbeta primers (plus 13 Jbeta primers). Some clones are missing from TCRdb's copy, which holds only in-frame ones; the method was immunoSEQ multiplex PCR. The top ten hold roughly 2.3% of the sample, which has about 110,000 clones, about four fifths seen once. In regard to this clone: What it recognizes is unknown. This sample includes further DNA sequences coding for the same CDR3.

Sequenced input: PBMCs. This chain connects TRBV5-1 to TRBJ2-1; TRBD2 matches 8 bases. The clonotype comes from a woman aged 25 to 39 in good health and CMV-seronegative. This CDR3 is CASSLALAGGSYNEQFF. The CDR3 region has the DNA TGCGCCAGCAGCTTGGCTCTAGCGGGCGGCAGCTACAATGAGCAGTTCTTC.